This TCR beta chain appears in the sequencing data of a study of radiotherapy plus CTLA-4 blockade in lung cancer. Study at large: Objective response was observed in about 19% of patients, and disease control in approximately 33%.

The method was immunoSEQ multiplex PCR; TCRdb's version includes in-frame clones alone and lacks a portion of them. This sample has about 59,000 clones, with approximately 67% found just once. Study-level points and caveats: TCR clones of tumor origin grew in blood after radiotherapy plus ipilimumab.

A word on this clone: Its specificity is not known.

Ipilimumab-mediated CTLA-4 blockade plus focal radiation was given to patients having chemo-refractory metastatic non-small-cell lung cancer. Losses at the gene ends were 1 base for V and 0 bases for J; bases not matched to a gene: 0. Germline V lookup: CDR1 SQVTM, CDR2 ANQGSEA. The CDR3 runs 16 residues. The material sequenced was peripheral blood, taken from a patient treated with radiotherapy plus ipilimumab. This TCR derives from a human donor with non-small cell lung cancer whose response to radiotherapy plus ipilimumab could not be evaluated. The gene calls are TRBV29-1 and TRBJ2-3; TRBD2 matches 14 bases. In nucleotides, the CDR3 is TGCAGCGTTGAAGGACTAGCGGGGGGGAGCACAGATACGCAGTATTTT. Translation: CSVEGLAGGSTDTQYF.